This TCR beta chain comes out of a study of blood T cell repertoires in COVID-19. On the study more broadly: The study drew acute and convalescent COVID-19 samples from the United States, Italy and Spain.

Libraries were prepared by immunoSEQ multiplex PCR; TCRdb keeps only in-frame clonotypes and omits some of them. The sample has 98,000 or so clones; about four fifths are singletons. Germline assignment: CDR1 SGDLS and CDR2 YYNGEE. The CDR3 loop spans 16 amino acids. Trimming took off 0 bases at V and 3 bases at J, with 13 bases between the two ends. The sample taken for sequencing was peripheral blood. The source of this sequence is a woman aged 65 to 85 with acute or convalescent COVID-19. The chain recombines TRBV9 with TRBJ1-3, with D maybe TRBD1 (5 bases). DNA for the CDR3: TGTGCCAGCAGCGTAGCTATGGGGGGAGGTGGAAACACCATATATTTT. It yields the protein CASSVAMGGGGNTIYF.